This TCR beta chain stems from a study of persistence of HIV-infected CD4 T cells. Study-wide points: Compared with CD3/CD28-stimulated cells, CMV- and Gag-responding cells showed lower TCRbeta richness.

The CDR3 extends over 15 amino acids. Trimming removed 3 bases from V and 1 base from J, with 8 bases in between. Per the germline V gene, CDR1 is SGHRS and CDR2 is YFSETQ. An overlapping HIV-1 Gag peptide pool stimulated these cells at about 0.9 ug/peptide/mL. CD40L-negative CD69-negative CD45RO-high memory CD4+ T cells were sorted as populations depleted of antigen-responding cells. Suppressive ART was started during chronic HIV-1 infection in these adults. Anti-CD28/CD49d costimulation, CD40-blocking antibody and enfuvirtide were given to CD8-depleted PBMCs for approximately 18 hours. A remark on this clone: As yet, its antigen is unknown.

The immunoSEQ assay was version 4, run in survey mode. Genomic DNA was diluted to around 9.3 ng/uL, up to roughly 1 ug per sample. Generated by immunoSEQ multiplex PCR, the TCRdb table keeps only in-frame clones and is missing some. The sample includes about 33,000 clones, 82% of them seen just once. The material sequenced was cultured CD4+ T cells from PBMCs, taken from a patient who received antiretroviral therapy. The source of this sequence is an adult with HIV. The donor label of this sample is uncertain. The chain couples TRBV5-1 to TRBJ2-6, with D possibly matching TRBD1 (5 bases). This chain's CDR3 is CASSSQGSGANVLTF. Written as DNA, the CDR3 is TGCGCCAGCAGCTCTCAGGGATCTGGGGCCAACGTCCTGACTTTC.